These T cell receptor beta chains were read from a single sample in a study of shared clonotypes between healthy human individuals. TCRdb's table, derived via immunoSEQ multiplex PCR, lists solely in-frame clones and lacks some. This table holds some 2 million clones, roughly 94% found once. The sequencing input was naive CD4+ T cells sorted from blood. The receptors shown here come from a man younger than 35 in good health. The CDR3 runs from the conserved cysteine through the conserved F or W. The D gene is left open where the match is weak. Expanded clones are given a class, and other clones once, few, many or no size at all.

.	.	TRBV2	TRBJ1-3	CASSVRMSQDTIYF	TGTGCCAGCAGTGTACGCATGTCCCAGGACACCATATATTTT
.	.	TRBV5-1	TRBJ2-5	CASSRSQVETQYF	TGCGCCAGCAGCCGGTCCCAGGTGGAGACCCAGTACTTC
.	.	TRBV2	TRBJ2-7	CASSPPQGTYEQYF	TGTGCCAGCAGCCCTCCACAGGGAACCTACGAGCAGTACTTC
TRBD2	.	TRBV5-1	TRBJ2-3	CASSRSGLAGAGDTQYF	TGCGCCAGCAGCCGATCAGGACTAGCGGGGGCCGGGGATACGCAGTATTTT
TRBD2	.	TRBV5-6	TRBJ2-3	CASRRAGAGVDTQYF	TGTGCCAGCAGGAGAGCGGGAGCTGGTGTGGATACGCAGTATTTT
TRBD2	.	TRBV7-2	TRBJ2-7	CASSQGLSGSQYEQYF	TGTGCCAGCAGCCAGGGACTAAGCGGGAGCCAGTACGAGCAGTACTTC
TRBD2	.	TRBV30	TRBJ2-5	CAWSGGLANQETQYF	TGTGCCTGGAGTGGGGGACTAGCTAACCAAGAGACCCAGTACTTC
TRBD1	.	TRBV5-4	TRBJ1-1	CASSTGGVRTEAFF	TGTGCCAGCAGCACAGGGGGCGTTCGAACTGAAGCTTTCTTT
TRBD1	.	TRBV6-1	TRBJ1-1	CATEGQPNTEAFF	TGTGCCACGGAGGGACAGCCGAACACTGAAGCTTTCTTT
.	.	TRBV5-1	TRBJ2-7	CASLGWERASF	TGCGCCAGCCTCGGTTGGGAAAGGGCTTCCTTC
TRBD1	once	TRBV30	TRBJ1-6	CAWSPRTGGNSPLHF	TGTGCCTGGAGTCCTCGGACAGGGGGGAATTCACCCCTCCACTTT
TRBD1	.	TRBV6-1	TRBJ2-1	CASIRGGGNEQFF	TGTGCCAGCATACGAGGGGGCGGGAATGAGCAGTTCTTC
.	.	TRBV29-1	TRBJ1-1	CSVGQGGRMNTEAFF	TGCAGCGTTGGCCAGGGTGGGAGGATGAACACTGAAGCTTTCTTT
.	.	TRBV6-5	TRBJ2-7	CASRLGAGGSYEQYF	TGTGCCAGCAGACTCGGGGCAGGGGGGTCCTACGAGCAGTACTTC
TRBD2	.	TRBV5-6	TRBJ2-7	CASSFLGTSGEQYF	TGTGCCAGCAGCTTTCTCGGGACTAGCGGCGAGCAGTACTTC
TRBD1	.	TRBV13	TRBJ1-5	CASSLSRGRDNQPQHF	TGTGCCAGCAGCTTATCGAGGGGGCGTGACAATCAGCCCCAGCATTTT
TRBD1	.	TRBV2	TRBJ2-5	CASTRDRGKETQYF	TGTGCCAGCACCAGGGACAGGGGGAAAGAGACCCAGTACTTC
TRBD1	.	TRBV28	TRBJ2-2	CASSPNRWDREFAGELFF	TGTGCCAGCAGTCCGAACCGGTGGGACAGGGAGTTTGCCGGGGAGCTGTTTTTT
.	.	TRBV7-2	TRBJ1-5	CASSLGGVSNQPQHF	TGTGCCAGCAGCTTAGGGGGTGTGAGCAATCAGCCCCAGCATTTT
.	.	TRBV7-3	TRBJ1-1	CASSLTSGTLNTEAFF	TGTGCCAGCAGCTTAACGTCAGGGACCCTGAACACTGAAGCTTTCTTT
TRBD2	.	TRBV7-9	TRBJ2-1	CASSAIGTSGSQGEQFF	TGTGCCAGCAGCGCTATTGGGACTAGCGGGAGTCAGGGTGAGCAGTTCTTC
.	.	TRBV28	TRBJ2-1	CASSSRPVPYNEQFF	TGTGCCAGCAGTTCCCGTCCCGTACCCTACAATGAGCAGTTCTTC
TRBD1	.	TRBV28	TRBJ2-2	CASSRTGAGPGELFF	TGTGCCAGCAGTCGGACAGGGGCTGGGCCCGGGGAGCTGTTTTTT
.	.	TRBV15	TRBJ1-1	CATSRGGALGTEAFF	TGTGCCACCAGCAGAGGGGGAGCCTTGGGGACTGAAGCTTTCTTT
.	few	TRBV28	TRBJ1-6	CASKQDMGISPLHF	TGTGCCAGCAAACAGGATATGGGGATTTCACCCCTCCACTTT
.	.	TRBV27	TRBJ1-2	CASSLSEGLMSYTF	TGTGCCAGCAGTTTATCCGAAGGGCTAATGAGCTACACCTTC
.	.	TRBV27	TRBJ2-2	CASSDTPSGELFF	TGTGCCAGCAGTGACACCCCTTCCGGGGAGCTGTTTTTT
TRBD2	.	TRBV30	TRBJ2-7	CAWSVFRTSGVSYEQYF	TGTGCCTGGAGTGTCTTTCGGACTAGCGGGGTCTCCTACGAGCAGTACTTC
TRBD1	.	TRBV19	TRBJ1-1	CASSLGTGWNTEAFF	TGTGCCAGTAGTCTAGGGACAGGGTGGAACACTGAAGCTTTCTTT
.	.	TRBV18	TRBJ2-7	CASSPDMGAEQYF	TGTGCCAGCTCACCAGACATGGGAGCCGAGCAGTACTTC
.	.	TRBV29-1	TRBJ1-1	CSVTGKGTNTEAFF	TGCAGCGTTACAGGGAAGGGGACGAACACTGAAGCTTTCTTT
.	.	TRBV28	TRBJ1-2	CASSSAQGPYGYTF	TGTGCCAGCAGTTCGGCACAGGGCCCCTATGGCTACACCTTC
TRBD2	once	TRBV5-1	TRBJ2-7	CASSLASGNSYEQYF	TGCGCCAGCAGCTTAGCTAGCGGGAACTCCTACGAGCAGTACTTC
TRBD1	.	TRBV11-2	TRBJ2-3	CASSDPGQLTDTQYF	TGTGCCAGCAGCGATCCGGGACAGCTCACAGATACGCAGTATTTT
.	.	TRBV19	TRBJ2-1	CASSSSQYNEQFF	TGTGCCAGTAGCTCTTCCCAATACAATGAGCAGTTCTTC
.	.	TRBV6-5	TRBJ1-4	CASSSRETEKLFF	TGTGCCAGCAGTTCCAGGGAAACTGAAAAACTGTTTTTT
.	.	TRBV29-1	TRBJ1-4	CSAGGEKLFF	TGCAGCGCTGGGGGTGAAAAACTGTTTTTT
.	.	TRBV5-1	TRBJ1-5	CASSLFVDQPQHF	TGCGCCAGCAGCTTGTTCGTTGATCAGCCCCAGCATTTT
.	.	TRBV10-3	TRBJ1-4	CAISESGSQGNKLFF	TGTGCCATCAGTGAGTCCGGTTCGCAGGGCAACAAACTGTTTTTT
TRBD1	.	TRBV7-2	TRBJ2-2	CASSFYGTERELFF	TGTGCCAGCAGCTTTTACGGGACAGAAAGGGAGCTGTTTTTT
TRBD1	.	TRBV10-3	TRBJ2-2	CAISEAVLQGAGGELFF	TGTGCCATCAGTGAGGCGGTCCTACAGGGGGCTGGCGGGGAGCTGTTTTTT
.	.	TRBV4-2	TRBJ2-5	CASSHGREPSKTQYF	TGTGCCAGCAGCCATGGACGTGAGCCTAGCAAGACCCAGTACTTC
TRBD2	.	TRBV18	TRBJ2-3	CASSSLAGVTDTQYF	TGTGCCAGCTCAAGCCTAGCGGGGGTAACAGATACGCAGTATTTT
.	few	TRBV7-9	TRBJ1-2	CASSTEVNYGYTF	TGTGCCAGCAGTACCGAAGTGAACTATGGCTACACCTTC
.	.	TRBV5-1	TRBJ2-7	CASNVGTKTPYEQYF	TGCGCCAGCAACGTAGGGACAAAAACGCCCTACGAGCAGTACTTC
TRBD2	.	TRBV5-1	TRBJ2-2	CASSSITSGNTGELFF	TGCGCCAGCAGCTCCATTACTAGCGGGAACACCGGGGAGCTGTTTTTT
TRBD1	.	TRBV6-1	TRBJ2-7	CASRIIGTDSYEQYF	TGTGCCAGCAGAATAATCGGGACAGACTCCTACGAGCAGTACTTC